The clone carrying this T cell receptor (beta chain) has more than one count but fewer than ten. At the DNA level, this CDR3 is encoded by other sequences in the same sample as well. The data belong to a study of control samples from healthy donors and cancer patients. There are 13 residues in the CDR3. Looked up from germline, CDR1 is MNHEY and CDR2 is SMNVEV (reference sequence). Trimming removed 6 bases at V and 2 bases at J, with 11 bases between. TCRdb's table, derived via immunoSEQ multiplex PCR, lists solely in-frame clones and lacks some. The sample shows 150,000 to 200,000 clones, around 90% of them seen only once.

The sequencing input was blood. The genes are TRBV27 and TRBJ2-7; the D is unclear. The clonotype originates from a man aged 30 to 39 in good health. CDR3 loop: CASSPGRTYEQYF. DNA for the CDR3: TGTGCCAGCAGCCCCGGACGGACCTACGAGCAGTACTTC.